This T cell receptor beta chain was sequenced for a study of CD8 T cells in ankylosing spondylitis. Findings and caveats of the study: Roughly eight highly homologous variants formed a TCR beta motif that appeared characteristic of ankylosing spondylitis blood. Disease-linked clones were found to be CD8+ and relatively rare in peripheral blood.

Quantitative barcoded 5'-RACE was used to prepare TCR beta libraries. One entry per CDR3 protein, called by TCRdb with MiXCR from the 5' RACE reads. The repertoire holds 210,000 or so distinct CDR3 sequences, with roughly 8% as singletons. This clonotype was detected many times. Its antigen remains unidentified. The CDR3 extends over 17 amino acids. The germline gives CDR1 ENHRY, CDR2 SYGVKD. The V end lost 6 bases, the J end lost 6 bases, and 24 bases lay between the germline ends. The sequencing input was blood, either unsorted or a sorted T cell fraction (not recorded which). The sequence derives from a female donor with ankylosing spondylitis or in good health (not recorded which). The V call is TRBV10-3, the J call TRBJ2-1; the D gene is possibly TRBD1 (5 bases). The DNA for the CDR3 is TGTGCCATCAGATCGACAGAAATGAGAATCCCTAGCAATGAGCAGTTCTTC. It yields the protein CAIRSTEMRIPSNEQFF.